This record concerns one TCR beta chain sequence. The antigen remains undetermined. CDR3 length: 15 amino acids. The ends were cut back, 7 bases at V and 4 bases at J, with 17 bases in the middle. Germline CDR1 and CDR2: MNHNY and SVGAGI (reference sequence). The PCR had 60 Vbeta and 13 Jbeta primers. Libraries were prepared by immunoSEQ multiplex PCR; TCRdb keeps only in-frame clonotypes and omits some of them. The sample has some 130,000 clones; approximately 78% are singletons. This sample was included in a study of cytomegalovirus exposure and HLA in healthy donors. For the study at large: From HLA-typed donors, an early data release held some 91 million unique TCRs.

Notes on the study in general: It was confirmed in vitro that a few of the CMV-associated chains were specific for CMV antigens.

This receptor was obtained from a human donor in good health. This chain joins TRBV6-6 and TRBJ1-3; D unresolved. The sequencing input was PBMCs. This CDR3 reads CASTLPGGQGNTIYF. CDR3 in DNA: TGTGCCAGCACCCTCCCGGGAGGCCAGGGAAACACCATATATTTT.